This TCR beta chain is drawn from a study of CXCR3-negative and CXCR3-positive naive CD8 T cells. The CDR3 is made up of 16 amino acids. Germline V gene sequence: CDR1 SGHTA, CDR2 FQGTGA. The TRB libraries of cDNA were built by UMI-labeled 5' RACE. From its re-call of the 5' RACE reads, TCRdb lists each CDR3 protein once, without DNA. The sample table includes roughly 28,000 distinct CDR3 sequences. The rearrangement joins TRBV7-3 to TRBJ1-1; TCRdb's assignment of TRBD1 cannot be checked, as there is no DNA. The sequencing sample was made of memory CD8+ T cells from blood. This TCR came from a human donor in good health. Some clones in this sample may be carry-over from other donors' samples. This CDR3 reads CASSLTENRRNTEAFF.